This section outlines one T cell receptor (beta chain) sequence together with its context. Antigen: not known. Some clones are missing from TCRdb's copy, which holds only in-frame ones; the method was immunoSEQ multiplex PCR. Of 55,000 to 70,000 clones listed, around 80% were seen once; the top ten hold roughly 1.2%. The CDR3 consists of 13 residues. Germline assignment: CDR1 SGHTA and CDR2 FQGTGA. J gave up 8 bases and V 2 bases, and 5 bases lay outside the gene matches. The data are from a study of OX40 agonist ivuxolimab in advanced cancers. Overall study: In this trial design, patients received ivuxolimab intravenously at 0.01 to 10 mg/kg every 2 weeks. Whole-study findings and limits: Relatively little clonal expansion, among the lowest observed, appeared in partial responders at 0.1-3.0 mg/kg.

This chain connects TRBV7-3 to TRBJ1-1; 7 nucleotides agree with TRBD1. The material sequenced was CD4+ or CD8+ T cells sorted from blood, taken in a trial of the OX40 agonist ivuxolimab. The receptor was isolated from an adult with an advanced solid tumor such as melanoma, head and neck, liver or kidney cancer. In DNA, the CDR3 is TGTGCCAGCAGCTTATCATTGGACAGGGAAGCTTTCTTT. Amino acids: CASSLSLDREAFF.